The 17 T cell receptor beta chains below all came from one sample that was sequenced in a study of cytomegalovirus exposure and HLA in healthy donors. The PCR employed 60 Vbeta primers together with 13 Jbeta primers. This table comes from immunoSEQ multiplex PCR, and its TCRdb copy is limited to in-frame clones, with some not included. The table records 70,000 to 95,000 clones, around 62% of them present only once. Sequenced input: PBMCs. Receptors originate from a woman in her thirties in good health and CMV-seropositive.

As DNA, the CDR3 is TGTGCCAACGCACAGATGAGCTCCTATAATTCACCCCTCCACTTT. Translated: CANAQMSSYNSPLHF. The rearrangement joins TRBV27 to TRBJ1-6; D remains unclear. The CDR3 totals 15 residues. Trimming took 10 bases from V and 0 from J, leaving 13 bases between them. Germline lookup yields CDR1 MNHEY and CDR2 SMNVEV (reference sequence).

V gene TRBV6-1 combines with J gene TRBJ1-2, with 8 bases lining up with TRBD1. The CDR3 loop spans 13 amino acids. V lost 5 bases to trimming and J lost 5 bases; unmatched junction nucleotides: 4. Germline loops: CDR1 MNHNS, CDR2 SASEGT. The DNA of the CDR3 is TGTGCCAGCAGTAGGGACAGGACTTATGGCTACACCTTC. Its protein is CASSRDRTYGYTF.

This chain links TRBV15 with TRBJ2-2; tentatively, D is TRBD1 (6 bases). This CDR3 is 17 amino acids long. V lost 3 bases and J lost 4, with 18 bases in between. From germline, CDR1 is LNHNV and CDR2 YYDKDF (reference sequence). The CDR3 region has the DNA TGTGCCACCAGCAGGGCTCCACGGCAGGGGCTCACCGGGGAGCTGTTTTTT. Its translation is CATSRAPRQGLTGELFF.

The chain links TRBV4-1 to TRBJ1-2, with 7 bases fitting TRBD1. The CDR3 runs 12 residues. The trim removed 4 bases at V and 4 bases at J, leaving 0 bases unmatched. Germline V CDR1 and CDR2: MGHRA, YSYEKL. The CDR3 sequence is CASSRQGYGYTF. The DNA for the CDR3 is TGCGCCAGCAGCCGACAGGGCTATGGCTACACCTTC.

The chain couples TRBV7-9 to TRBJ2-7; D is uncertain. The CDR3 has 13 residues. V was cut by 1 base and J by 4 bases, with 8 bases left in between. Germline V gives CDR1 SEHNR, CDR2 FQNEAQ (reference sequence). The CDR3 loop is CASSLGVAYEQYF. The CDR3 nucleotides are TGTGCCAGCAGCTTAGGGGTAGCTTACGAGCAGTACTTC.

The chain joins TRBV2 to TRBJ2-3; 7 nucleotides agree with TRBD2. CDR1 is SNHLY, CDR2 FYNNEI, per germline. Losses at the gene ends were 8 bases for V and 1 base for J; bases not matched to a gene: 9. The CDR3 is made up of 15 amino acids. The CDR3 coding sequence is TGTGCCAGCCGGAGACTAGCCGACCGCACAGATACGCAGTATTTT. Translation gives CASRRLADRTDTQYF. Full variable domain (remainder filled in from reference TRBV2 and TRBJ2-3): EPEVTQTPSHQVTQMGQEVILRCVPISNHLYFYWYRQILGQKVEFLVSFYNNEISEKSEIFDDQFSVERPDGSNFTLKIRSTKLEDSAMYFCASRRLADRTDTQYFGPGTRLTVL.

The rearrangement uses TRBV2 and TRBJ2-2; TRBD1 is a possible D gene (6 bases). V shed 0 bases and J shed 4 bases, with 12 bases lying between them. The CDR3 sequence is 16 residues long. Germline V gene data show CDR1 as SNHLY and CDR2 as FYNNEI. The CDR3: CASSEARTAFTGELFF. The CDR3 nucleotides read TGTGCCAGCAGTGAAGCGAGGACAGCCTTCACCGGGGAGCTGTTTTTT.

V gene TRBV5-6 combines with J gene TRBJ1-1; D uncertain. The V end lost 5 bases, the J end lost 7 bases, and 15 bases lay between the germline ends. The CDR3 spans 13 residues. Germline CDR1 SGHDT, CDR2 YYEEEE. The CDR3 reads CASSPLRSSEAFF. The CDR3 nucleotides read TGTGCCAGCAGTCCACTACGATCCAGTGAAGCTTTCTTT.

The J gene is TRBJ2-5, the V gene TRBV5-5, with 9 bases identical to TRBD2. This CDR3 has 15 residues. The germline V gene encodes CDR1 SGHKS and CDR2 YYEKEE (reference sequence). Unmatched junction bases numbered 3, after V lost 2 bases and J lost 1 base. The CDR3 loop reads CASSFSAGGQETQYF. The DNA of the CDR3 is TGTGCCAGCAGCTTCTCAGCGGGGGGCCAAGAGACCCAGTACTTC.

This clone was seen just once. The chain joins TRBV14 to TRBJ2-1; unclear D gene. The ends were cut back, 1 base at V and 11 bases at J, with 6 bases in the middle. Germline CDR1 reads SGHDN; CDR2 reads FVKESK. The CDR3 contains 11 residues. CDR3: CASSQGNKQFF. The CDR3 DNA reads as TGTGCCAGCAGCCAAGGAAACAAGCAGTTCTTC. The full variable domain, in which reference TRBV14 and TRBJ2-1 provide the parts outside the CDR3, is EAGVTQFPSHSVIEKGQTVTLRCDPISGHDNLYWYRRVMGKEIKFLLHFVKESKQDESGMPNNRFLAERTGGTYSTLKVQPAELEDSGVYFCASSQGNKQFFGPGTRLTVL.

This rearrangement joins TRBV19 to TRBJ2-5, with TRBD2 matching 11 bases. CDR1 is LNHDA, CDR2 SQIVND, per germline (reference sequence). The length of the CDR3 is 14 residues. V gave up 5 bases and J gave up 5 bases; unmatched junction bases: 4. The CDR3: CASSPRTSGETQYF. The CDR3 DNA is TGTGCCAGTAGTCCTCGGACTAGCGGGGAGACCCAGTACTTC.

This clone turned up a few times. V is TRBV18 and J is TRBJ1-4; D call uncertain. V was trimmed by 3 bases and J by 4 bases, leaving 9 bases between them. Germline lookup yields CDR1 KGHSH and CDR2 LQKENI. The CDR3 is 14 residues long. CDR3 sequence: CASSPYGLNEKLFF. For the CDR3, the DNA is TGTGCCAGCTCACCGTACGGACTTAATGAAAAACTGTTTTTT.

This clone was observed a single time. The V call is TRBV18, the J call TRBJ1-3, with D possibly matching TRBD1 (6 bases). Germline assignment: CDR1 KGHSH and CDR2 LQKENI. The CDR3 has 15 residues. Deletions cut 0 bases from V and 8 bases from J, with 14 bases between. CDR3 in DNA: TGTGCCAGCTCACCACCGGGTCAGGGGAGAGACACCATATATTTT. This translates into CASSPPGQGRDTIYF.

The chain recombines TRBV27 with TRBJ1-1, with 9 nucleotides matching TRBD1. Germline values: CDR1 MNHEY, CDR2 SMNVEV (reference sequence). J was trimmed by 6 bases and V by 6 bases; bases with no gene match: 5. CDR3 length: 13 residues. DNA of the CDR3: TGTGCCAGCAGGGGGACAGGGCGGCCTGAAGCTTTCTTT. Its protein product is CASRGTGRPEAFF.

CDR3: CASSLGGTGADTQYF. The CDR3 DNA is TGCGCCAGCAGCTTGGGGGGGACAGGGGCAGATACGCAGTATTTT. V is TRBV5-1 and J is TRBJ2-3, with 10 bases lining up with TRBD1. The V segment lost 0 bases and the J segment 4 bases; nucleotides outside the gene matches: 2. This CDR3 spans 15 amino acids. The germline gives CDR1 SGHRS, CDR2 YFSETQ.

J is TRBJ2-3 and V is TRBV7-2; TRBD1 aligns across 8 bases. From germline, CDR1 is SGHTA and CDR2 FQGNSA. The CDR3 spans 12 residues. V was pared by 5 bases and J by 9 bases, with 4 bases of the junction left unmatched. The CDR3 coding sequence is TGTGCCAGCAGCCCACGACAGGGGACGCAGTATTTT. Translating it yields CASSPRQGTQYF.

The chain couples TRBV6-5 to TRBJ2-2; possibly TRBD2 for D (6 bases). The germline CDR1 and CDR2 sequences are MNHEY and SVGAGI. CDR3 length: 14 amino acids. Between the trimmed V and J ends, which lost 3 bases and 5 bases, there was a span of 10 bases. CDR3 nucleotides: TGTGCCAGCAGTTATTCTAGCGTAACCGGGGAGCTGTTTTTT. Its translation: CASSYSSVTGELFF.